This TCR beta chain came from a study of Ad26.COV2.S vaccination and SARS-CoV-2 variants. General study findings and limits: Substantial breadth was reportedly displayed by spike-specific CD8+ and CD4+ T cell responses after vaccination.

About this clone itself: The antigen is unknown.

Germline CDR1 MNHEY, CDR2 SMNVEV (reference sequence). This CDR3 contains 19 residues. J gave up 7 bases and V 7 bases, and 19 bases lay outside the gene matches. Using immunoSEQ multiplex PCR, the repertoire was profiled, and TCRdb retains in-frame clones only, with some absent. The sample shows some 190,000 clones, about 83% of them seen only once. This chain links TRBV27 with TRBJ2-2, with TRBD2 identical over 12 bases. The sequence was obtained from a human donor who had recovered from COVID-19. Sequencing used peripheral blood, obtained after recovery from COVID-19. For the CDR3, the DNA is TGTGCCAGCACCCCCGGGACAGGGTGGCTAGCGGGAGGGCACGGGGAGCTGTTTTTT. It translates to CASTPGTGWLAGGHGELFF.